Listed here are 4 T cell receptor beta chains from one sample, sequenced in a study of graft-versus-host responses after intestinal transplantation. Antigens for these TCRs are unknown. Using immunoSEQ multiplex PCR, the repertoire was profiled, and TCRdb retains in-frame clones only, with some absent. The repertoire holds tens of thousands of clones, with roughly 84% as singletons. Sequencing was performed on unstimulated CD4+ T cells sorted from spleen or lymph node cells, taken before transplant. The origin of the receptors is a human donor who was the organ donor for an intestinal transplant.

V and J are TRBV30 and TRBJ1-4; D is ambiguous. This CDR3 has 14 amino acids. Germline CDR1 and CDR2: GTSNPN and SVGIG (reference sequence). The V end lost 0 bases, the J end lost 7 bases, and 12 bases lay between the germline ends. CDR3 nucleotides: TGTGCCTGGAGTGTACCGGGGTTAGGTGAAAAACTGTTTTTT. Its translation is CAWSVPGLGEKLFF.

The chain has TRBV28 and TRBJ2-5; TRBD2 is a possible D gene (6 bases). V lost 5 bases, J lost 5 bases, and 24 bases lay in between. Germline V gene lookup returns CDR1 MDHEN and CDR2 SYDVKM. This CDR3 region has 17 residues. The CDR3 loop is CASSPPVGSGRQETQYF. The CDR3 coding sequence is TGTGCCAGCAGTCCCCCTGTGGGGAGCGGGCGGCAGGAGACCCAGTACTTC.

This chain uses TRBV6-1 with TRBJ1-1, with TRBD1 as a possible D gene (5 bases). CDR3 length: 13 amino acids. The V end was cut by 1 base, the J end by 8 bases, with 11 bases between. The germline V gene encodes CDR1 MNHNS and CDR2 SASEGT. The CDR3 is CASSEGWAGEAFF. The CDR3 nucleotides read TGTGCCAGCAGTGAAGGTTGGGCAGGGGAAGCTTTCTTT.

This chain links TRBV29-1 with TRBJ2-1, with 9 bases lining up with TRBD1. The CDR3 loop spans 13 amino acids. The V segment lost 4 bases and the J segment 7 bases; nucleotides outside the gene matches: 5. Germline V lookup: CDR1 SQVTM, CDR2 ANQGSEA. CDR3 bases: TGCAGCGTTGCTCAGACAGGGGGAAATGAGCAGTTCTTC. Amino acid sequence: CSVAQTGGNEQFF.